The T cell receptor (beta chain) described here comes from a study of cytomegalovirus exposure and HLA in healthy donors (dated by TCRdb to 2017 to 2019). Regarding the complete study: The roughly 650 repertoires of the first cohort and the 95 to 150 validation repertoires were produced on the same platform, according to a later analysis. The study was designed to test whether signatures of past pathogen exposure could be identified by cataloging public T cell receptors. Along with the approximately 650-subject first cohort, a separate validation cohort of 120 different subjects was used. High-throughput TCR immunosequencing, statistical association of individual TCRs with disease status, and machine learning were combined to predict cytomegalovirus infection status.

Results and caveats for the whole study, not just this receptor: Most TCR sequences were seen in very few donors, while some public TCRs were found in many individuals. Of the cluster scores, around 95% were above 0 in a later analysis, which found that TCRs clustered in the first cohort also tended to co-occur in the roughly 130 validation repertoires. In both the original and validation cohorts, the classifier was reported to diagnose cytomegalovirus status with high specificity and sensitivity. A later analysis lacked HLA typing for the validation cohort, so it scored co-occurrence in that cohort across all 110 or so repertoires. A total of around 150 TCR beta chains were listed by the study as associated with cytomegalovirus. The authors suggested that the approach could potentially be generalized to other disease states and immunological phenotypes. In vitro tests confirmed that three of the cytomegalovirus-associated TCR beta chains recognize cytomegalovirus antigens.

A word on this clone: It lacks a known antigen. Base qualities are not provided; no much larger clone lies one nucleotide away.

The receptor library was made with the immunoSEQ multiplex PCR assay. The authors' analysis ran thus. To diagnose cytomegalovirus status from the catalog of TCR beta chain sequences, a statistical classification framework was built. In TCRdb, the immuneACCESS table is reduced to in-frame sequences with V and J assigned. These tables do not hold every clone; where another copy was compared, an unresolved V gene accounts for under half, and the others remain unexplained. That table supplies the V and J calls and clone size; D and trimming were determined from the DNA. The table for this sample lists roughly 130,000 clones; about 83% of them were counted only once. Almost 1.5% of the sample goes to the ten largest clones. The CDR3 runs 13 amino acids, cysteine and phenylalanine included. Kept here is only the CDR3 DNA, which spans 39 bases and is read in frame from base 1. CDR1 and CDR2 are drawn from the germline V gene: SQVTM, ANQGSEA. Trimming takes 7 bases off V and 4 bases off J; junction bases not matched to a gene: 8.

The donors were included in the validation cohort of 90 to 150 subjects, a group kept apart from the roughly 690-subject first cohort. Sequenced material: PBMCs. Recombination linked TRBV29-1 to TRBJ1-1, and 8 junction bases match TRBD1. The source is a woman in her twenties or thirties in good health and CMV-seronegative. The DNA sequence is TGCAGCGCCCGGACAGGGAGGAGCACTGAAGCTTTCTTT. Protein translation: CSARTGRSTEAFF.